These 28 T cell receptor beta chains came from one sample sequenced in a study of metastatic and nonmetastatic thyroid tumors (TCRdb year 2020). The library came from PCR. Instrument on record: Illumina HiSeq 4000. TCRdb applied fastp at Q25 and MiXCR to the public reads, then kept only in-frame beta chains. The sample yields about 92,000 clones; approximately 15% were counted once. The top ten clones comprise 3% to 4.5% of the sample. Before undergoing thyroid surgery, none of the patients had been given any kind of treatment. Material: blood. Receptor source: a female donor with papillary thyroid cancer or a benign thyroid nodule (not recorded which). Some clones in this sample may be carry-over from other donors' samples.

This clone showed up many times. The chain joins TRBV6-6 to TRBJ1-1, with D maybe TRBD1 (6 bases). This CDR3 spans 16 amino acids. V was pared by 3 bases and J by 2 bases, with 16 bases between. Germline V gives CDR1 MNHNY, CDR2 SVGAGI (reference sequence). The CDR3 is CASSYIGGRVNTEAFF. DNA for the CDR3: TGTGCCAGCAGTTATATAGGGGGGCGGGTAAACACTGAAGCTTTCTTT.

In this sample, this clone turned up many times. This chain joins TRBV4-1 and TRBJ1-2; TRBD1 agrees at 7 bases. In germline, CDR1 is MGHRA, CDR2 YSYEKL. The ends lost 3 bases at V and 7 bases at J; junction bases unmatched: 8. The CDR3 is made up of 14 amino acids. The CDR3 nucleotides read TGCGCCAGCAGCCAGCTAACAGGGGCGGGTGGCTACACCTTC. Translation: CASSQLTGAGGYTF.

This clone appeared many times. V gene TRBV6-1 combines with J gene TRBJ2-7; TRBD1 might be the D (5 bases). The CDR3 has 12 amino acids. Germline V gene sequence: CDR1 MNHNS, CDR2 SASEGT. V gave up 10 bases and J gave up 3 bases, with 13 bases separating them. CDR3 coding DNA: TGTGCCATTCCGACAGCTAACTACGAGCAGTACTTC. Translating gives CAIPTANYEQYF.

J is TRBJ2-5 and V is TRBV7-2, with TRBD2 matching over 10 bases. The CDR3 sequence is 16 residues long. V dropped 4 bases and J dropped 5; count of bases not matched to a gene: 10. Germline V gene data show CDR1 as SGHTA and CDR2 as FQGNSA. CDR3 protein: CASSSLAGWLLETQYF. The CDR3 nucleotides are TGTGCCAGCAGCTCACTAGCGGGGTGGCTTCTTGAGACCCAGTACTTC.

This clone has ten or more counts. This specimen includes other DNA sequences encoding the same CDR3. The rearrangement links TRBV16 to TRBJ2-1, with 15 bases matching TRBD2. CDR3 size: 20 residues. V gave up 3 bases and J gave up 9 bases; unmatched junction bases: 18. Germline CDR1 reads KGHSY; CDR2 reads FQNENV. The CDR3 DNA reads as TGTGCCAGCAGCCATCGGGGACTAGCGGGGGGCCGATATCTGGGGCTTGAGCAGTTCTTC. This encodes CASSHRGLAGGRYLGLEQFF.

This clone showed up many times. Other DNA variants within this sample encode the same CDR3. This sequence joins TRBV5-1 and TRBJ2-1; no firm D call. Germline V gene data show CDR1 as SGHRS and CDR2 as YFSETQ. CDR3 length equals 12 residues. V was trimmed by 4 bases and J by 12 bases, leaving 14 bases between them. The CDR3 is CASSRSDDSQFF. The CDR3 region has the DNA TGCGCCAGCAGCCGGAGTGATGACTCGCAGTTCTTC.

This clone was found many times. The gene calls are TRBV29-1 and TRBJ2-3; possible D gene TRBD2, 7 bases. V was pared by 5 bases and J by 4 bases, with 10 bases between. CDR3 size: 12 residues. The germline V gene encodes CDR1 SQVTM and CDR2 ANQGSEA. The CDR3 DNA follows: TGCAGCGTTTACGGGGGGCCAGATACGCAGTATTTT. Its translation is CSVYGGPDTQYF.

About this clone: A much larger clone sits a single nucleotide away, making a read error possible. This chain connects TRBV19 to TRBJ1-1; no clear D. Trimming cost V 0 bases and J 2 bases, with 7 bases left between them. The CDR3 is made up of 14 amino acids. Germline loops: CDR1 LNHDA, CDR2 SQIVND (reference sequence). CDR3 coding DNA: TGTGCCAGTAGTATAGATCTATGTAACACTGAAGCTTTCTTT. Its translation: CASSIDLCNTEAFF.

In the case of this clone: It may be a read error: a sequence one base away is much more abundant. The V gene is TRBV28, the J gene TRBJ2-1, with TRBD1 identical over 8 bases. Germline trimming cut 5 bases from V and 3 bases from J; bases unmatched to any gene: 12. The CDR3 covers 17 residues. Germline CDR1 reads MDHEN; CDR2 reads SYDVKM. The CDR3 DNA sequence: TGTGCCAGCAGTCCCCTCCCCGGGACAGGATACTACAATGAGCAGTTCTTC. This translates into CASSPLPGTGYYNEQFF.

The rearrangement uses TRBV9 and TRBJ2-2; TRBD2 matches 8 bases. Per the germline V gene, CDR1 is SGDLS and CDR2 is YYNGEE. J lost 7 bases, V lost 5 bases, and 13 bases had no gene match. The CDR3 has 16 amino acids. The CDR3 bases are TGTGCCAGCAGTCGCACCGCGGGGGGCGTAGTCGGGGAGCTGTTTTTT. Its protein is CASSRTAGGVVGELFF.

Note on this clone: An end of the junction differs from the germline gene, which may be a read error. V gene TRBV20-1 combines with J gene TRBJ2-2, with D possibly being TRBD1 or TRBD2 (6 bases each). The CDR3 is 15 residues long. Germline V lookup: CDR1 DFQATT, CDR2 SNEGSKA (reference sequence). Here the CDR3 reads CSARDRGRDTGELFF. In DNA, the CDR3 is TGCAGTGCGAGAGATCGGGGGCGCGACACCGGGGAGCTGTTTTTT.

This clone was picked up many times. This chain connects TRBV14 to TRBJ1-2; possibly TRBD1 for D (5 bases). The CDR3 contains 14 residues. Between the trimmed V and J ends, which lost 2 bases and 7 bases, there was a span of 14 bases. Germline V gives CDR1 SGHDN, CDR2 FVKESK. DNA for the CDR3: TGTGCCAGCAGCCAATCGGGGGGTCTTCCTGGCTACACCTTC. Its protein is CASSQSGGLPGYTF.

In the case of this clone: A single base separates this from a much larger clone, so it may be a read error. The V and J genes are TRBV5-4 and TRBJ2-5; D uncertain. Trimming removed 2 bases from V and 5 bases from J, with 10 bases in between. Germline CDR1 reads SGHNT; CDR2 reads YYREEE (reference sequence). The CDR3 has 13 residues. The CDR3 here is CASSFGQWETQYF. The CDR3 DNA reads as TGTGCCAGCAGCTTTGGGCAGTGGGAGACCCAGTACTTC.

The sample holds many counts of this clone. The chain carries TRBV5-8 and TRBJ1-2; D remains unclear. The CDR3 runs to 14 residues. V dropped 0 bases and J dropped 9 bases, with 15 bases sitting between them. CDR1 is SGHTS, CDR2 YDEGEE, per germline. CDR3 residues: CASSLVHKALSYTF. The CDR3 bases are TGTGCCAGCAGCTTGGTCCACAAGGCCTTGAGCTACACCTTC.

This clone has ten or more counts. The chain joins TRBV20-1 to TRBJ2-3; 9 nucleotides align to TRBD1. Germline assignment: CDR1 DFQATT and CDR2 SNEGSKA (reference sequence). This CDR3 comprises 15 residues. J gave up 5 bases and V 2 bases, and 8 bases lay outside the gene matches. The chain's CDR3 is CSARHGQGKGDTQYF. Written as DNA, the CDR3 is TGCAGTGCTAGACATGGACAGGGGAAGGGAGATACGCAGTATTTT.

J is TRBJ2-7 and V is TRBV20-1; 11 nucleotides agree with TRBD1. The CDR3 has 14 residues. Trimming took 4 bases from V and 6 from J; bases not matched to a gene: 8. The germline V gene has CDR1 DFQATT and CDR2 SNEGSKA (reference sequence). CDR3 residues: CSATRDRGFFEQYF. As DNA, the CDR3 is TGCAGTGCTACCCGGGACAGGGGGTTTTTCGAGCAGTACTTC.

This clone appeared many times. The chain carries TRBV28 and TRBJ2-3; D gene ambiguous. From germline, CDR1 is MDHEN and CDR2 SYDVKM. Deletions cut 6 bases from V and 7 bases from J, with 11 bases between. CDR3 length equals 12 residues. CDR3 bases: TGTGCCAGCAGCTTAGGGTCTAATACGCAGTATTTT. Translating it yields CASSLGSNTQYF.

This clone was observed a handful of times. The gene calls are TRBV28 and TRBJ2-1, with TRBD2 matching 11 bases. Germline V lookup: CDR1 MDHEN, CDR2 SYDVKM. The CDR3 consists of 18 residues. The V segment lost 4 bases and the J segment 6 bases; nucleotides outside the gene matches: 14. The CDR3: CASSSLKGLAGTPNEQFF. As DNA, the CDR3 is TGTGCCAGCAGTTCCCTTAAAGGACTAGCGGGCACCCCCAATGAGCAGTTCTTC.

In its sample, this clone was seen many times. V usage is TRBV11-1 and J usage is TRBJ2-3; no clear D gene. V lost 2 bases and J lost 4, with 13 bases in between. The germline V gene has CDR1 SGHAT and CDR2 FQDESV (reference sequence). The CDR3 length is 15 residues. This chain's CDR3 is CASSLKGPAADTQYF. In DNA, the CDR3 is TGTGCCAGCAGCTTAAAGGGCCCGGCGGCAGATACGCAGTATTTT.

There are many counts of this clone. V usage is TRBV5-1 and J usage is TRBJ2-3; 7 bases fit TRBD2. The V gene end was trimmed by 3 bases and the J gene end by 6 bases; junction bases not matched to a gene: 16. This CDR3 comprises 17 residues. Germline assignment: CDR1 SGHRS and CDR2 YFSETQ. Written as DNA, the CDR3 is TGCGCCAGCAGCTCCCCCGTCGGGGGGACGAAACGGGATACGCAGTATTTT. It specifies CASSSPVGGTKRDTQYF.

This clone was detected ten times or more. The chain employs TRBV13 and TRBJ2-1; 9 positions agree with TRBD2. J was trimmed by 7 bases and V by 3 bases; bases with no gene match: 7. The germline CDR1 and CDR2 sequences are PRHDT and FYEKMQ (reference sequence). The CDR3 sequence is 15 residues long. The CDR3 DNA sequence: TGTGCCAGCAGCTTCAGACTAGCGGTTACTAATGAGCAGTTCTTC. Translation: CASSFRLAVTNEQFF. The whole variable domain, remainder taken from reference TRBV13 and TRBJ2-1, is AAGVIQSPRHLIKEKRETATLKCYPIPRHDTVYWYQQGPGQDPQFLISFYEKMQSDKGSIPDRFSAQQFSDYHSELNMSSLELGDSALYFCASSFRLAVTNEQFFGPGTRLTVL.

Ten or more counts support this clone. This CDR3 reads CAYAAGTGGNGYTF. The CDR3 DNA follows: TGTGCCTACGCAGCCGGGACAGGGGGTAATGGCTACACCTTC. The chain uses TRBV30 and TRBJ1-2; 11 nucleotides line up with TRBD1. The CDR3 sequence is 14 residues long. Germline V CDR1 and CDR2: GTSNPN, SVGIG (reference sequence). V was pared by 7 bases and J by 6 bases, with 10 bases of the junction left unmatched.

In this sample, this clone turned up many times. This chain connects TRBV10-3 to TRBJ1-3; no definite D call. Trimming cost V 4 bases and J 2 bases, with 9 bases left between them. CDR1 is ENHRY, CDR2 SYGVKD, per germline. The CDR3 has 14 residues. This chain's CDR3 is CAISGPPPGNTIYF. The CDR3 region has the DNA TGTGCCATCAGTGGACCACCGCCTGGAAACACCATATATTTT.

In its sample, this clone was seen a few times. The genes are TRBV3-1 and TRBJ2-7; D is tentatively TRBD1 or TRBD2 (5 bases each). V was clipped by 4 bases and J by 2 bases, with 18 bases between them. The CDR3 contains 16 residues. Germline CDR1 reads LGHDT; CDR2 reads YNNKEL (reference sequence). As DNA, the CDR3 is TGTGCCAGCAGCCTCGCCGTGGGGGTGGGGACCTACGAGCAGTACTTC. Protein product: CASSLAVGVGTYEQYF.

Ten or more counts support this clone. The V and J genes are TRBV6-1 and TRBJ2-3; 11 bases match TRBD2. The CDR3 extends over 17 amino acids. Germline V gives CDR1 MNHNS, CDR2 SASEGT. V was clipped by 4 bases and J by 4 bases; unmatched bases: 10. The CDR3 region is CASSGPPGLAVSDTQYF. In nucleotides, the CDR3 is TGTGCCAGCAGTGGACCCCCGGGACTAGCGGTGTCAGATACGCAGTATTTT.

This clone was observed at least ten times. This chain connects TRBV15 to TRBJ1-4; 8 positions match TRBD1. J gave up 8 bases and V 0 bases, and 5 bases lay outside the gene matches. Germline values: CDR1 LNHNV, CDR2 YYDKDF (reference sequence). CDR3 length: 15 residues. CDR3 DNA sequence: TGTGCCACCAGCAGAGATGGGACAGGTGACGAAAAACTGTTTTTT. Translating it yields CATSRDGTGDEKLFF.

This clone was found many times. The rearrangement joins TRBV11-2 to TRBJ2-6; perhaps TRBD1 as D (6 bases). This CDR3 comprises 19 residues. Deletions cut 1 base from V and 0 bases from J, with 16 bases between. Germline loops: CDR1 SGHAT, CDR2 FQNNGV. As DNA, the CDR3 is TGTGCCAGCAGCTTAGTTTGGGACACTCAATTCTCTGGGGCCAACGTCCTGACTTTC. Amino acid sequence: CASSLVWDTQFSGANVLTF.

This clone was seen repeatedly, ten times or more. V and J are TRBV4-1 and TRBJ1-5, with D maybe TRBD1 (6 bases). CDR1 and CDR2 from the germline V gene are MGHRA and YSYEKL. CDR3 length equals 16 residues. The V end lost 2 bases, the J end lost 5 bases, and 16 bases lay between the germline ends. The CDR3 reads CASSQSTGLGDQPQHF. The CDR3 coding sequence is TGCGCCAGCAGCCAATCTACAGGGTTGGGCGATCAGCCCCAGCATTTT.